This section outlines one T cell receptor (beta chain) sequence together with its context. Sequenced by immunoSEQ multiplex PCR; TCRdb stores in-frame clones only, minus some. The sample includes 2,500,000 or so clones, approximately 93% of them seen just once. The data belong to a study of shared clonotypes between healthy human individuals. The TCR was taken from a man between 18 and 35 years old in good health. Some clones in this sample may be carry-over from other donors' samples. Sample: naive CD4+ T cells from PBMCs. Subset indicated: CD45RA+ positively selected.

The CDR3 loop reads CASSLAQGVTDTQYF. The CDR3 coding sequence is TGTGCCAGCAGCTTAGCACAGGGAGTCACAGATACGCAGTATTTT. The chain links TRBV7-9 to TRBJ2-3; weak D call: TRBD1 (6 bases). The CDR3 covers 15 residues. V was clipped by 0 bases and J by 2 bases, with 9 bases between them. Germline V CDR1 and CDR2: SEHNR, FQNEAQ (reference sequence).